One and the same sample provided the 6 T cell receptor beta chains below, sequenced in a study of persistence of HIV-infected CD4 T cells. The immunoSEQ assay was version 4, run in survey mode. TCRdb keeps only in-frame clones here, not all; method: immunoSEQ multiplex PCR. Of approximately 25,000 clones in the sample, around 74% were seen once. Their antigens remain unidentified. Cells were stimulated with overlapping HIV-1 Gag 15-mer peptides. Responding CD4+ T cells were sorted by upregulation of both CD40 ligand and CD69. The sequencing here drew on CD4+ T cells sorted from PBMCs after approximately 19-hour stimulation, taken from a patient who received antiretroviral therapy. These receptors were collected from an adult man with HIV who was CMV-seropositive.

V and J are TRBV7-2 and TRBJ2-7; possible D gene TRBD2, 5 bases. V was cut by 1 base and J by 0 bases, with 13 bases left in between. The CDR3 runs to 16 residues. CDR1 and CDR2 (germline): SGHTA, FQGNSA. The CDR3 sequence is CASSLGGFQISYEQYF. DNA for the CDR3: TGTGCCAGCAGCTTAGGAGGGTTTCAGATCTCCTACGAGCAGTACTTC.

This clone was seen a single time. As DNA, the CDR3 is TGCGCCAGCACACGGACAGGGGGGAACGAGCAGTACTTC. Protein sequence: CASTRTGGNEQYF. V gene TRBV5-1 combines with J gene TRBJ2-7, with TRBD1 matching over 10 bases. V lost 6 bases and J lost 5; bases outside the gene matches: 5. Germline V gene lookup returns CDR1 SGHRS and CDR2 YFSETQ. This CDR3 has 13 residues.

The rearrangement links TRBV19 to TRBJ2-3; perhaps TRBD1 as D (6 bases). Trimming shortened V by 8 bases and J by 1 base, and 13 bases separated the two germline ends. This CDR3 has 14 amino acids. The germline gives CDR1 LNHDA, CDR2 SQIVND (reference sequence). The CDR3 nucleotides read TGTGCCAGTTTGAACAGGGCGGGCACAGATACGCAGTATTTT. It yields the protein CASLNRAGTDTQYF.

This chain joins TRBV24-1 and TRBJ2-2, with 8 bases aligning to TRBD2. Germline V gene lookup returns CDR1 KGHDR and CDR2 SFDVKD. The CDR3 runs to 20 residues. V dropped 2 bases and J dropped 3; count of bases not matched to a gene: 16. This CDR3 is CATSDSGRVAGGLDTGELFF. CDR3 sequence (DNA): TGTGCCACCAGTGATTCGGGACGGGTGGCGGGGGGCTTGGACACCGGGGAGCTGTTTTTT.

Comment on this clone: The sample has other DNA sequences that encode this CDR3 too. This chain joins TRBV20-1 and TRBJ2-7; D is undetermined. The germline gives CDR1 DFQATT, CDR2 SNEGSKA (reference sequence). The CDR3 sequence is 11 residues long. Trimming removed 6 bases from V and 4 bases from J, with 10 bases in between. The CDR3: CSAPREYEQYF. CDR3 coding DNA: TGCAGTGCCCCTCGAGAATACGAGCAGTACTTC.

This clone was seen more than once but under ten times. This chain uses TRBV5-1 with TRBJ2-3, with 7 bases matching TRBD1. J was trimmed by 4 bases and V by 4 bases; bases with no gene match: 12. The CDR3 consists of 16 residues. CDR1 SGHRS and CDR2 YFSETQ come from the germline V gene. The CDR3 DNA reads as TGCGCCAGCAGCCGTGAGGGGGCCCATGACGCAGATACGCAGTATTTT. Residues: CASSREGAHDADTQYF.